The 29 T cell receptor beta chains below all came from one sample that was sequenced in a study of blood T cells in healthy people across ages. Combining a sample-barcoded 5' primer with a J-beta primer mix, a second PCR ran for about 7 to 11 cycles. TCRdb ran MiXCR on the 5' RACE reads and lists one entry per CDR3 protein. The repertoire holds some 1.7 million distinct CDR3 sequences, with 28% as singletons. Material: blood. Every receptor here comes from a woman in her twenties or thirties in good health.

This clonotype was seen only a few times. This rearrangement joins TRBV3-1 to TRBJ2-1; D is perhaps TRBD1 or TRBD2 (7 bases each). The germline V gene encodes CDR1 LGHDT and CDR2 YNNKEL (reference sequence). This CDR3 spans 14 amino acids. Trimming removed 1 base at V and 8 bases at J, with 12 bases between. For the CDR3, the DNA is TGTGCCAGCAGCCAAGTACAGGGGAGGGATGAGCAGTTCTTC. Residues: CASSQVQGRDEQFF.

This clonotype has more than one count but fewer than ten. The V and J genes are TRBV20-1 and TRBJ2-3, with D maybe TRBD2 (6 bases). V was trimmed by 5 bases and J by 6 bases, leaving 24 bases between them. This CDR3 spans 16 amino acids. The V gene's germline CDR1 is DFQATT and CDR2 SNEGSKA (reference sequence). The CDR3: CSAPTGGLALRDTQYF. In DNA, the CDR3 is TGCAGTGCTCCTACCGGGGGTCTAGCTCTAAGGGATACGCAGTATTTT.

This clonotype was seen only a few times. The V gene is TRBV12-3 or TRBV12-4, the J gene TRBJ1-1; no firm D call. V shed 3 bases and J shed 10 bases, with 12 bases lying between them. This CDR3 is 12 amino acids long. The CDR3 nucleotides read TGTGCCAGCAGTTTTCAGGCTGTTGCAGCTTTCTTT. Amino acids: CASSFQAVAAFF.

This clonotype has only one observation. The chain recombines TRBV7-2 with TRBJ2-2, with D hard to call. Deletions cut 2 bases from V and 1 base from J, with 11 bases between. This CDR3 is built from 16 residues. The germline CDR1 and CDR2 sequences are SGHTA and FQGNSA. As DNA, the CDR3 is TGTGCCAGCAGCTTACTGGGAAGGGTGAACACCGGGGAGCTGTTTTTT. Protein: CASSLLGRVNTGELFF.

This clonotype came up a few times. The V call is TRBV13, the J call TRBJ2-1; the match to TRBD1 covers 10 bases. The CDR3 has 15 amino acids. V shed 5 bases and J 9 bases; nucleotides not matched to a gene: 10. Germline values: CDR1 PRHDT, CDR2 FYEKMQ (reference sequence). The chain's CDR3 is CASSPIGQGDCEQFF. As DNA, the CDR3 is TGTGCCAGCAGCCCGATAGGACAGGGGGACTGTGAGCAGTTCTTC.

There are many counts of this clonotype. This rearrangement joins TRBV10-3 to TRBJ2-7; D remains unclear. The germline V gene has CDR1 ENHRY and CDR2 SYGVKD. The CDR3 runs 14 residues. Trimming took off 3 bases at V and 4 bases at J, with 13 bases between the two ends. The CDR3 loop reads CAISEDVDIYEQYF. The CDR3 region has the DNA TGTGCCATCAGTGAAGACGTAGACATATACGAGCAGTACTTC.

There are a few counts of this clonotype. CDR3 loop: CAIGTGDTEAFF. As DNA, the CDR3 is TGTGCCATCGGGACAGGGGACACTGAAGCTTTCTTT. The V call is TRBV10-3, the J call TRBJ1-1, with 10 positions matching TRBD1. V dropped 8 bases and J dropped 3; count of bases not matched to a gene: 0. The CDR3 totals 12 residues. Germline CDR1 reads ENHRY; CDR2 reads SYGVKD.

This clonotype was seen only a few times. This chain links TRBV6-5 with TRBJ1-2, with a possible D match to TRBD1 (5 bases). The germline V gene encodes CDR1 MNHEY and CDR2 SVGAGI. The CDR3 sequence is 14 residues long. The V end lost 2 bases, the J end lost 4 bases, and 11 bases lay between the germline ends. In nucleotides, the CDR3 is TGTGCCAGCAGTTACGAGTCAGGGACCTATGGCTACACCTTC. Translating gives CASSYESGTYGYTF.

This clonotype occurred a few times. The CDR3 region is CSASQLTSRPQNYEQYF. In DNA, the CDR3 is TGCAGTGCTTCCCAGTTGACTAGTAGGCCGCAAAATTACGAGCAGTACTTC. This rearrangement joins TRBV20-1 to TRBJ2-7, with D possibly being TRBD2 (6 bases). Germline V lookup: CDR1 DFQATT, CDR2 SNEGSKA (reference sequence). The length of the CDR3 is 17 residues. V was cut by 5 bases and J by 4 bases, with 27 bases left in between.

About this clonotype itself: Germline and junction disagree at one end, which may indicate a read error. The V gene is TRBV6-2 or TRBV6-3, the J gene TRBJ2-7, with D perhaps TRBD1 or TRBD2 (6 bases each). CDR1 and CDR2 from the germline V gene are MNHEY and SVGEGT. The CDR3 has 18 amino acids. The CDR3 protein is CASSPAGQRAGDSFEQYF. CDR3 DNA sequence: TGTGCCAGCAGTCCGGCGGGACAAAGAGCGGGCGACTCCTTCGAGCAGTACTTC.

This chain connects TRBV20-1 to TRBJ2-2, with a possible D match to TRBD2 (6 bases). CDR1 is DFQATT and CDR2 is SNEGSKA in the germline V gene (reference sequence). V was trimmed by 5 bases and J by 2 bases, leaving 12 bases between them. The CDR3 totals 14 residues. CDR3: CSAQPGVNTGELFF. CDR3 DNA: TGCAGTGCTCAGCCGGGGGTTAACACCGGGGAGCTGTTTTTT.

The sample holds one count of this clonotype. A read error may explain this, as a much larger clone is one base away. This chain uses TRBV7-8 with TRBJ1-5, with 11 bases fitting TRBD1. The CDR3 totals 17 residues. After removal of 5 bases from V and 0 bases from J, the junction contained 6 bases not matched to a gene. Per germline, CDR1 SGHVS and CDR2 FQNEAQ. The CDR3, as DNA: TGTGCCAGCAGCAAATGGACAGGGGGCAATAGCAATCAGCCCCAGCATTTT. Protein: CASSKWTGGNSNQPQHF.

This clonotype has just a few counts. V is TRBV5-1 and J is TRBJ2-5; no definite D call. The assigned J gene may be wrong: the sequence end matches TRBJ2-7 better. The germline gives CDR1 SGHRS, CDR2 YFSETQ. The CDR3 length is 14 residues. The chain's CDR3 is CASSPSDLRYEQYF. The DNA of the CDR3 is TGCGCCAGCAGCCCTTCCGACCTTCGCTACGAGCAGTACTTC.

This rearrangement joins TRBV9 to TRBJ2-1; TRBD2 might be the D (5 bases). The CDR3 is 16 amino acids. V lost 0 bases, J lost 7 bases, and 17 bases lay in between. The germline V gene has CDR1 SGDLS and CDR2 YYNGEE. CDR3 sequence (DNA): TGTGCCAGCAGCGTAGAACAGCGGATCCGGGGTAATGAGCAGTTCTTC. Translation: CASSVEQRIRGNEQFF.

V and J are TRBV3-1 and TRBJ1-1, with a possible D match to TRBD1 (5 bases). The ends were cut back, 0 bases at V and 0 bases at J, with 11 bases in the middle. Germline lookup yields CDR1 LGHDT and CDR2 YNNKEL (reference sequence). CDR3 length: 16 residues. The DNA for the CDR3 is TGTGCCAGCAGCCAAGAAAGGGGACGGTTGAACACTGAAGCTTTCTTT. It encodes CASSQERGRLNTEAFF.

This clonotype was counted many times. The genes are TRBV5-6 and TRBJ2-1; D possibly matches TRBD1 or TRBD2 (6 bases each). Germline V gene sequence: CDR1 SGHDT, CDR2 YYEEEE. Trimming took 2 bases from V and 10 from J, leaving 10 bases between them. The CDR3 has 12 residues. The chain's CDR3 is CASSLGGTEQFF. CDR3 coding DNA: TGTGCCAGCAGCTTAGGAGGGACAGAGCAGTTCTTC.

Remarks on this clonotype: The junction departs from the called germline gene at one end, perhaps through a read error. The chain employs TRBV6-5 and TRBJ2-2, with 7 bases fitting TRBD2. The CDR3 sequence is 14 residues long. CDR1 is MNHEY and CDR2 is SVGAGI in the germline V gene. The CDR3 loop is CASRDVSGTGELFF. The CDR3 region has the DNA TGTGCCAGCAGGGACGTAAGCGGGACCGGAGAGCTGTTTTTT.

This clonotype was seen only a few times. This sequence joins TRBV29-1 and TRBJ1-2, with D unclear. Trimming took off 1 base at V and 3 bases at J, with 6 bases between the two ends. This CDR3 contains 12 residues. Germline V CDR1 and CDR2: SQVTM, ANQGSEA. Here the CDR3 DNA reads TGCAGCGTTGAAGCTCACGACTATGGCTACACCTTC. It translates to CSVEAHDYGYTF.

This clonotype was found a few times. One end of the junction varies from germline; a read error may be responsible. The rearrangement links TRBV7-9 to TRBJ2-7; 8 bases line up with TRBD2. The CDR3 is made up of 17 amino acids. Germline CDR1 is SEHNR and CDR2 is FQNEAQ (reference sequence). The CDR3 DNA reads TGTGCCAGCACCTTATCAAGCGGGAGCTCCATCTCCTACGAGCAGTACTTC. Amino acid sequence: CASTLSSGSSISYEQYF.

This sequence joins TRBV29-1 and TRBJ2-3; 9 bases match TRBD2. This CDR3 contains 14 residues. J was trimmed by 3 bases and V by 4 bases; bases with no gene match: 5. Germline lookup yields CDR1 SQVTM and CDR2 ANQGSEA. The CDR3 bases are TGCAGCGTTGCTGGCGGGGGGGCGACAGATACGCAGTATTTT. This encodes CSVAGGGATDTQYF.

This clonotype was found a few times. This CDR3 is CASFPGTGGNEQFF. The DNA for the CDR3 is TGTGCCAGCTTCCCCGGGACAGGGGGCAATGAGCAGTTCTTC. This chain uses TRBV12-3 or TRBV12-4 with TRBJ2-1; 11 nucleotides align to TRBD1. Losses at the gene ends were 8 bases for V and 6 bases for J; bases not matched to a gene: 6. The CDR3 consists of 14 residues.

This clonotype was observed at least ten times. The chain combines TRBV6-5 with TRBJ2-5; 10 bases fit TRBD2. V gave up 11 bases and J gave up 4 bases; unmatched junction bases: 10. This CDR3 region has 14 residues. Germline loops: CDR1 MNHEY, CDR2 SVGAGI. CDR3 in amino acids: CASSSGRGGETQYF. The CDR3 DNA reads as TGTGCCTCCTCTAGCGGGAGAGGTGGAGAGACCCAGTACTTC.

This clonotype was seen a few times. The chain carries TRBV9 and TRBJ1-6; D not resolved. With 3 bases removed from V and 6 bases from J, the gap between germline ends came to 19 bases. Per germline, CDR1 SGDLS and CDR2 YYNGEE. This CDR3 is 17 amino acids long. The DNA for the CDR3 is TGTGCCAGCAGCGCCCCTGCTGAAAAAAGCGGTAATTCACCCCTCCACTTT. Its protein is CASSAPAEKSGNSPLHF. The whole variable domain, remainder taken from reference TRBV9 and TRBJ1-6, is DSGVTQTPKHLITATGQRVTLRCSPRSGDLSVYWYQQSLDQGLQFLIQYYNGEERAKGNILERFSAQQFPDLHSELNLSSLELGDSALYFCASSAPAEKSGNSPLHFGNGTRLTVT.

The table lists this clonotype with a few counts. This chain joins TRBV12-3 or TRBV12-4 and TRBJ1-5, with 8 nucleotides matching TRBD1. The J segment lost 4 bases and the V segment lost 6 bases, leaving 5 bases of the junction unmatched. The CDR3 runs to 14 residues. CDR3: CASRLGQANQPQHF. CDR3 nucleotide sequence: TGTGCCAGCAGGCTGGGACAGGCTAATCAGCCCCAGCATTTT.

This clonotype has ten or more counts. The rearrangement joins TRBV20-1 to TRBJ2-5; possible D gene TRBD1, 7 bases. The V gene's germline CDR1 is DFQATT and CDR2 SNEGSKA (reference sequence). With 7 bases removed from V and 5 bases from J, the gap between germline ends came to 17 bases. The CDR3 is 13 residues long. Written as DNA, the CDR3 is TGCAGTGGTTCGGGACAGCGGGCGGAGACCCAGTACTTC. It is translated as CSGSGQRAETQYF.

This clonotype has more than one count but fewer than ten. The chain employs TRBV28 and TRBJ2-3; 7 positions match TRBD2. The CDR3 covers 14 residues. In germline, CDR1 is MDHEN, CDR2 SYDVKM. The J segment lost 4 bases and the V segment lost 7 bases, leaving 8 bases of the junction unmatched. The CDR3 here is CASKSGAAPDTQYF. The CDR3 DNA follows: TGTGCCAGCAAGAGCGGGGCGGCCCCAGATACGCAGTATTTT.

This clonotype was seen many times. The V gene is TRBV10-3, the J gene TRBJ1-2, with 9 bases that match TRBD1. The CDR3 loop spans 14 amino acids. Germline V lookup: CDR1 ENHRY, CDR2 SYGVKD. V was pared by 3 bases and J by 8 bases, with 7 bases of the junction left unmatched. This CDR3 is CAISDSGTGNGYTF. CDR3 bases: TGTGCCATCAGTGACTCCGGGACAGGGAACGGCTACACCTTC.

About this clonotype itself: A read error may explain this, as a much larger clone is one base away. The CDR3 DNA follows: TGCGCCGGCAGCCCATCCCGGGACAGTTATGGCTACACCTTC. Its translation: CAGSPSRDSYGYTF. The chain is built from TRBV4-1 and TRBJ1-2, with 7 bases aligning to TRBD1. This CDR3 has 14 residues. Germline CDR1 reads MGHRA; CDR2 reads YSYEKL.

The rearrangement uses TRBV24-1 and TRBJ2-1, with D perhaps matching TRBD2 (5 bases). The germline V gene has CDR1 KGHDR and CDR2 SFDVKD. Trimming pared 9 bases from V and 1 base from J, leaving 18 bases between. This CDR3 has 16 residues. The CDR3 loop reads CATLKQLEWSYNEQFF. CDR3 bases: TGTGCCACCCTAAAACAACTAGAGTGGTCCTACAATGAGCAGTTCTTC.